This TCR beta chain was sequenced for a study of blood T cell repertoires in COVID-19. Germline V gene sequence: CDR1 SEHNR, CDR2 FQNEAQ (reference sequence). Deletions cut 8 bases from V and 7 bases from J, with 9 bases between. The CDR3 sequence is 11 residues long. Original analysis: Amplified reference gene primers provided the basis for estimating nucleated cell counts. The repertoire was sequenced with immunoSEQ multiplex PCR; TCRdb's copy has only in-frame clones and lacks some. V, J and clone size reflect that table, while D and trimming were determined from the DNA. Here the sample spans 350,000 to 450,000 clones, 85% being singletons.

The clonotype was recovered from a woman aged 18-29 years with acute or convalescent COVID-19. Sequencing was performed on peripheral blood. The chain recombines TRBV7-9 with TRBJ1-5, with D possibly being TRBD1 (5 bases). CDR3 protein: CASGKGQPQHF. CDR3 nucleotide sequence: TGTGCCAGCGGGAAGGGGCAGCCCCAGCATTTT.